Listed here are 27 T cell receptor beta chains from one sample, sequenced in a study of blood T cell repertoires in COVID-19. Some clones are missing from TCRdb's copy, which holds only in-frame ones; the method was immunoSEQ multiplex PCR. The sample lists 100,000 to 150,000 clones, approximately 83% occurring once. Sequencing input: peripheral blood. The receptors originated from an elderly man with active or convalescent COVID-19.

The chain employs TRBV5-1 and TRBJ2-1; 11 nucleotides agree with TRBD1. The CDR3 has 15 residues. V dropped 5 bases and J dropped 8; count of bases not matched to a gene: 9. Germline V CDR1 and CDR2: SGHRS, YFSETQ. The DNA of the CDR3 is TGCGCCAGCAGTCCCGGGACAGGGGGAAGGGATGAGCAGTTCTTC. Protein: CASSPGTGGRDEQFF.

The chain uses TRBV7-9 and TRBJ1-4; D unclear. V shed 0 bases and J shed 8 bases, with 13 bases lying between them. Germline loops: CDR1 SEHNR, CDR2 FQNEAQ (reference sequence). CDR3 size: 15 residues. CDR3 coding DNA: TGTGCCAGCAGCTTAGCACGTGGTCGGTACGAAAAACTGTTTTTT. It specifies CASSLARGRYEKLFF.

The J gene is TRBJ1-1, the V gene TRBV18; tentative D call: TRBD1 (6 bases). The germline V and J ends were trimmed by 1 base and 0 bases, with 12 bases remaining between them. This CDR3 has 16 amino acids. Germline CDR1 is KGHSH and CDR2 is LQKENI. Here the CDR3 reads CASSPQTGRLNTEAFF. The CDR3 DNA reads TGTGCCAGCTCACCACAGACAGGACGCTTGAACACTGAAGCTTTCTTT.

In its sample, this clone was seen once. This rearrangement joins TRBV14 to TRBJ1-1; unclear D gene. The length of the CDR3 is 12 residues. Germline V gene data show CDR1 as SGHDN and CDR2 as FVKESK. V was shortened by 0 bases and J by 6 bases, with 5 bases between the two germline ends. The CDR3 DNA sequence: TGTGCCAGCAGCCAAGATGCGGCTGAAGCTTTCTTT. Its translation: CASSQDAAEAFF. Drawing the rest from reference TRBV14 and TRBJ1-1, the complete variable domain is EAGVTQFPSHSVIEKGQTVTLRCDPISGHDNLYWYRRVMGKEIKFLLHFVKESKQDESGMPNNRFLAERTGGTYSTLKVQPAELEDSGVYFCASSQDAAEAFFGQGTRLTVV.

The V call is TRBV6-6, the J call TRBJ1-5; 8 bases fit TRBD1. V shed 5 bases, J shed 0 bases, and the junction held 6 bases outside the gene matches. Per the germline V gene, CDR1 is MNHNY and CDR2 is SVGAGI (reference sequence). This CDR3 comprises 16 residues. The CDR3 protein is CASSGQGVYSNQPQHF. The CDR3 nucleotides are TGTGCCAGCAGTGGACAGGGAGTTTATAGCAATCAGCCCCAGCATTTT.

CDR3 amino acids: CASSVAPAGAGDTQYF. Here the CDR3 DNA reads TGCGCCAGCAGCGTGGCACCTGCGGGGGCGGGAGATACGCAGTATTTT. This chain connects TRBV5-1 to TRBJ2-3; tentative D call: TRBD2 (7 bases). The CDR3 sequence is 16 residues long. Germline V gene sequence: CDR1 SGHRS, CDR2 YFSETQ. The V gene lost 4 bases and the J gene lost 5 bases, with 20 bases spanning the gap.

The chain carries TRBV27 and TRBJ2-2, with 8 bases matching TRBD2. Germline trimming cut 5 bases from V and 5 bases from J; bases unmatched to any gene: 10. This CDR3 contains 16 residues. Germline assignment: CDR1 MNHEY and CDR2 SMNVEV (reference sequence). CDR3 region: CASSQFHGGATGELFF. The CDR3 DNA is TGTGCCAGCAGTCAATTTCACGGGGGGGCGACCGGGGAGCTGTTTTTT.

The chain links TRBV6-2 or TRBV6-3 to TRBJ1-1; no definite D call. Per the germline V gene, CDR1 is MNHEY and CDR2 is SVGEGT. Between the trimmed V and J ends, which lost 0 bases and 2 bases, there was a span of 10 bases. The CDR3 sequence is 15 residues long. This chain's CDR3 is CASSYSSVPNTEAFF. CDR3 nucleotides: TGTGCCAGCAGTTACTCTTCGGTTCCTAACACTGAAGCTTTCTTT.

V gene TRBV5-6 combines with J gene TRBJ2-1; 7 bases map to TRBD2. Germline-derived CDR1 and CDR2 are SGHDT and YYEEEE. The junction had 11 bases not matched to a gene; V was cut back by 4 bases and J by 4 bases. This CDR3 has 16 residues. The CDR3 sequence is CASSAGAGFVYNEQFF. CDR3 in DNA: TGTGCCAGCAGCGCCGGAGCGGGGTTTGTTTACAATGAGCAGTTCTTC.

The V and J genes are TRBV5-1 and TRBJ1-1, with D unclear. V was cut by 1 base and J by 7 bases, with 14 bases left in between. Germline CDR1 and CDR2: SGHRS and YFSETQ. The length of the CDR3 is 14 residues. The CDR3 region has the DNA TGCGCCAGCAGCTTGAGGGAGGCCGCCGTTGAAGCTTTCTTT. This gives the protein CASSLREAAVEAFF.

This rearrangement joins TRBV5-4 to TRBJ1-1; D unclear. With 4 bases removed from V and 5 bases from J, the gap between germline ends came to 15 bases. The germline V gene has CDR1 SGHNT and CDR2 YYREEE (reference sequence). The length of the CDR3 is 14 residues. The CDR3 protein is CASSPRTPGTEAFF. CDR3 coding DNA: TGTGCCAGCAGCCCCAGGACCCCGGGGACTGAAGCTTTCTTT.

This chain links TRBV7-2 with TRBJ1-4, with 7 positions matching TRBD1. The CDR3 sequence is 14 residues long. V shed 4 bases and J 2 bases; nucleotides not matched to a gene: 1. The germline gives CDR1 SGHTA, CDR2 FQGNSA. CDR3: CASSSQGTNEKLFF. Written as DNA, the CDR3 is TGTGCCAGCAGCTCACAGGGGACTAATGAAAAACTGTTTTTT.

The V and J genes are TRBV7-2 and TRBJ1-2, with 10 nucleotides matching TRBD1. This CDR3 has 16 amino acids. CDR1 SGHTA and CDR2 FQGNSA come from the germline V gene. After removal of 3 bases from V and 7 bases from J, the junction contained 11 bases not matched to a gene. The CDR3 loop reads CASSLMTGGGKGGYTF. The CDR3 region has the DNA TGTGCCAGCAGCTTGATGACAGGGGGCGGAAAAGGTGGCTACACCTTC.

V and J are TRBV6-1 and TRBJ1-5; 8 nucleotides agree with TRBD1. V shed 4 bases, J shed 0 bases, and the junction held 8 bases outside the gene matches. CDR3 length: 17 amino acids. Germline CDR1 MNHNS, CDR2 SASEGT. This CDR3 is CASSARGRGTSNQPQHF. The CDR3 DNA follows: TGTGCCAGCAGTGCCAGGGGGCGCGGGACTAGCAATCAGCCCCAGCATTTT.

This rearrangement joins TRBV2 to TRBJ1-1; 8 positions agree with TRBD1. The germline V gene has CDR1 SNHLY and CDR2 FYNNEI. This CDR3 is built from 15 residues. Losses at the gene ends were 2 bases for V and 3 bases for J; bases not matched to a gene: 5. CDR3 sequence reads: CASSERGTGYTEAFF. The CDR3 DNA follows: TGTGCCAGCAGTGAAAGGGGGACAGGATACACTGAAGCTTTCTTT.

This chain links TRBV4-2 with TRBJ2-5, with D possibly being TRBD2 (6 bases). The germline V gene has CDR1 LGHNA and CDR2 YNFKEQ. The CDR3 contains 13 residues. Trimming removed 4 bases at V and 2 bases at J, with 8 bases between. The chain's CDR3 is CASSPGRQETQYF. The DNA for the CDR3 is TGTGCCAGCAGCCCCGGGAGACAAGAGACCCAGTACTTC.

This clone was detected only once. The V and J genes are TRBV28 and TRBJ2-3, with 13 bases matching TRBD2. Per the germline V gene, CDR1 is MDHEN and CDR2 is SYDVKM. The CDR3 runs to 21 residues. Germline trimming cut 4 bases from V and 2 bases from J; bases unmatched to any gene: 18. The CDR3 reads CASSYPTGGTSGDYSTDTQYF. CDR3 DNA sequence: TGTGCCAGCAGTTACCCTACTGGTGGGACTAGCGGGGACTATTCCACAGATACGCAGTATTTT.

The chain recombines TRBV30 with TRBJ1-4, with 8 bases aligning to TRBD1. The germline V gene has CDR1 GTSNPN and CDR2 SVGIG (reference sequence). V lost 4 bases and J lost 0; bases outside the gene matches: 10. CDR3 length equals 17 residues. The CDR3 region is CAWTPGQEIATNEKLFF. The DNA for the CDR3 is TGTGCCTGGACCCCGGGACAGGAGATTGCAACTAATGAAAAACTGTTTTTT.

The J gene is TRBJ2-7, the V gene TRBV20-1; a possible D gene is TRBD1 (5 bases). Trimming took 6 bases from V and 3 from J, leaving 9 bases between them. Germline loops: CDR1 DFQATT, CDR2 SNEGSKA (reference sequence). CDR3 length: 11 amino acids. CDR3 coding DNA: TGCAGTGCCAGTGGACACTACGAGCAGTACTTC. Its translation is CSASGHYEQYF.

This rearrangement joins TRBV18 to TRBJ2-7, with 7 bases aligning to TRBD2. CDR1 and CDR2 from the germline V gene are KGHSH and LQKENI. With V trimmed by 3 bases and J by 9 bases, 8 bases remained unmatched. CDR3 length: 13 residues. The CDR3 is CASSPGGSGAQYF. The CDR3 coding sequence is TGTGCCAGCTCACCCGGGGGGTCTGGCGCGCAGTACTTC.

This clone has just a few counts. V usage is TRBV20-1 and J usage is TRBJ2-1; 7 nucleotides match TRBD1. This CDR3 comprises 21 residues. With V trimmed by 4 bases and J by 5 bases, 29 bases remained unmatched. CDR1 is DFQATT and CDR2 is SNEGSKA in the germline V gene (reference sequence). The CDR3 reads CSATETGNGPRRNIKDNEQFF. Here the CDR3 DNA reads TGCAGTGCTACTGAGACAGGGAACGGTCCTCGGCGGAATATAAAGGACAATGAGCAGTTCTTC.

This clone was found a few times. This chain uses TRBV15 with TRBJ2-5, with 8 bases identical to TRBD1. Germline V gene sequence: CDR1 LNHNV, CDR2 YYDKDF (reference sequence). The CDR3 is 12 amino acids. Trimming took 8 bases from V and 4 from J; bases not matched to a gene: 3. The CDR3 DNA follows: TGTGCCACCTCCAGGGGGCCAGAGACCCAGTACTTC. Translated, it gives CATSRGPETQYF. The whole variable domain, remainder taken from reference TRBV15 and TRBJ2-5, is DAMVIQNPRYQVTQFGKPVTLSCSQTLNHNVMYWYQQKSSQAPKLLFHYYDKDFNNEADTPDNFQSRRPNTSFCFLDIRSPGLGDTAMYLCATSRGPETQYFGPGTRLLVL.

CDR3 nucleotides: TGTGCCATCAGTCAAGGACAGGGGAATCAGCCCCAGCATTTT. This codes for CAISQGQGNQPQHF. This sequence joins TRBV10-3 and TRBJ1-5; TRBD1 matches 9 bases. This CDR3 region has 14 residues. The J segment lost 4 bases and the V segment lost 5 bases, leaving 3 bases of the junction unmatched. Germline values: CDR1 ENHRY, CDR2 SYGVKD.

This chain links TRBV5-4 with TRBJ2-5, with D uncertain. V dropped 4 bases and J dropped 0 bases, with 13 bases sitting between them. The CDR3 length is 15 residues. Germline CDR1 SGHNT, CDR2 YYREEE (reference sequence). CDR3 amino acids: CASSLSAKYQETQYF. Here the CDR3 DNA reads TGTGCCAGCAGCCTGAGTGCCAAGTACCAAGAGACCCAGTACTTC.

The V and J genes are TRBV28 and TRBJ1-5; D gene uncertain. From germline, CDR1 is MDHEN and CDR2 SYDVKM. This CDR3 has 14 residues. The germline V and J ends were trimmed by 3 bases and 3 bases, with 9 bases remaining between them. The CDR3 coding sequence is TGTGCCAGCAGTTTGTTGGCAGTCAATCAGCCCCAGCATTTT. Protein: CASSLLAVNQPQHF.

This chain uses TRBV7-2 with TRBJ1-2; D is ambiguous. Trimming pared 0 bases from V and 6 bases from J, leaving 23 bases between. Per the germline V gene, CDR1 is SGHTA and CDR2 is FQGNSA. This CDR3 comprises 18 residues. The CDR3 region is CASSLAGGGAMLKDGYTF. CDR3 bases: TGTGCCAGCAGCTTAGCTGGAGGAGGCGCGATGCTAAAGGATGGCTACACCTTC.

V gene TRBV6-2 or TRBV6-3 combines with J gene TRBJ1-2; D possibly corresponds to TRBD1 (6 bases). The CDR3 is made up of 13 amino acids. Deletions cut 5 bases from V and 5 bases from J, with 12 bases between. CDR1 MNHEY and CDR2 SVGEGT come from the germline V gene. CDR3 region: CASSPDSKYGYTF. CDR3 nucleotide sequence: TGTGCCAGCAGTCCGGACAGTAAATATGGCTACACCTTC.